These 4 T cell receptor beta chains came from one sample sequenced in a study of cytomegalovirus exposure and HLA in healthy donors. Assay: immunoSEQ multiplex PCR; the TCRdb copy retains only in-frame clones and omits some. Of roughly 200,000 clones listed, roughly 86% were seen once; the top ten hold less than 9.5%. The sample taken for sequencing was PBMCs. Receptors originate from a man aged 25 to 40 in good health and CMV-seropositive.

The chain joins TRBV2 to TRBJ2-1, with a tentative D call TRBD2 (6 bases). The germline V and J ends were trimmed by 6 bases and 8 bases, with 14 bases remaining between them. This CDR3 contains 13 residues. Germline V gene lookup returns CDR1 SNHLY and CDR2 FYNNEI. The CDR3 sequence is CASRVNAGYEQFF. DNA of the CDR3: TGTGCCAGCAGAGTGAATGCGGGATATGAGCAGTTCTTC. The variable domain in full, with the rest retrieved from reference TRBV2 and TRBJ2-1, is EPEVTQTPSHQVTQMGQEVILRCVPISNHLYFYWYRQILGQKVEFLVSFYNNEISEKSEIFDDQFSVERPDGSNFTLKIRSTKLEDSAMYFCASRVNAGYEQFFGPGTRLTVL.

This chain connects TRBV6-6 to TRBJ1-1; tentatively, D is TRBD1 (5 bases). V lost 5 bases to trimming and J lost 7 bases, with 14 bases between them. The CDR3 is made up of 13 amino acids. Germline V CDR1 and CDR2: MNHNY, SVGAGI (reference sequence). The CDR3 reads CASSTQIGGEAFF. The CDR3 DNA follows: TGTGCCAGCAGTACCCAGATCGGGGGTGAAGCTTTCTTT.

J is TRBJ2-1 and V is TRBV2, with TRBD1 matching over 8 bases. CDR1 SNHLY and CDR2 FYNNEI come from the germline V gene. CDR3 size: 17 residues. The V segment lost 2 bases and the J segment 4 bases; nucleotides outside the gene matches: 10. The CDR3 reads CASSERLGQVLYNEQFF. The CDR3 DNA sequence: TGTGCCAGCAGTGAACGGCTGGGACAGGTCTTATACAATGAGCAGTTCTTC. The full variable domain, in which reference TRBV2 and TRBJ2-1 provide the parts outside the CDR3, is EPEVTQTPSHQVTQMGQEVILRCVPISNHLYFYWYRQILGQKVEFLVSFYNNEISEKSEIFDDQFSVERPDGSNFTLKIRSTKLEDSAMYFCASSERLGQVLYNEQFFGPGTRLTVL.

The gene calls are TRBV4-1 and TRBJ2-5; 7 positions match TRBD2. The CDR3 is made up of 15 amino acids. Looked up from germline, CDR1 is MGHRA and CDR2 is YSYEKL. J was trimmed by 8 bases and V by 0 bases; bases with no gene match: 9. The chain's CDR3 is CASSQDRTSRGTQYF. CDR3 DNA: TGCGCCAGCAGCCAAGATCGGACTAGTCGAGGTACCCAGTACTTC.